This T cell receptor beta chain stems from a study of blood T cell repertoires in COVID-19. The wider study: From the United States, Italy and Spain came samples of acute and convalescent COVID-19. PBMCs, B-cell-depleted T cells, or T cells were the source of the cDNA or gDNA that made up the material.

The V end was cut by 10 bases, the J end by 6 bases, with 25 bases between. This CDR3 comprises 16 residues. Per germline, CDR1 MNHNY and CDR2 SVGAGI (reference sequence). Original processing notes: From reference gene primer amplification, estimates of nucleated cell counts were derived. The protocol was immunoSEQ multiplex PCR, while the TCRdb copy is restricted to in-frame clones and leaves out a portion. That table furnishes V, J and clone size, whereas the DNA furnished D and trimming. The sample lists about 57,000 clones, about nine tenths seen once, with approximately 2.3% in the top ten. The specimen was peripheral blood. This receptor was obtained from a man aged 60 to 75 with acute or convalescent COVID-19. The chain links TRBV6-6 to TRBJ1-5; D perhaps matches TRBD1 (5 bases). The CDR3 is CANFGSQGEAGQPQHF. CDR3 DNA: TGTGCCAATTTCGGGTCTCAGGGTGAAGCGGGTCAGCCCCAGCATTTT.